This record looks at one TCR beta chain sequence and its context. This sample was taken from a study of blood T cell repertoires in COVID-19. Study context: Whether acute or convalescent, the COVID-19 samples came from the United States, Italy and Spain. PBMCs, B-cell-depleted T cells, or T cells provided the cDNA or gDNA that made up the material.

Data came from immunoSEQ multiplex PCR; TCRdb stores just in-frame clones and leaves some out. The table shows under 200,000 clones, with 65% to 85% occurring only once. CDR1 is MNHEY and CDR2 is SMNVEV in the germline V gene (reference sequence). This CDR3 region has 16 residues. V shed 4 bases and J 0 bases; nucleotides not matched to a gene: 5. The genes are TRBV27 and TRBJ2-2; 7 bases fit TRBD2. The specimen was peripheral blood. The receptor was derived from an elderly woman with active or convalescent COVID-19. The chain's CDR3 is CASSSGGLANTGELFF. In DNA, the CDR3 is TGTGCCAGCAGTTCGGGGGGTTTAGCGAACACCGGGGAGCTGTTTTTT.